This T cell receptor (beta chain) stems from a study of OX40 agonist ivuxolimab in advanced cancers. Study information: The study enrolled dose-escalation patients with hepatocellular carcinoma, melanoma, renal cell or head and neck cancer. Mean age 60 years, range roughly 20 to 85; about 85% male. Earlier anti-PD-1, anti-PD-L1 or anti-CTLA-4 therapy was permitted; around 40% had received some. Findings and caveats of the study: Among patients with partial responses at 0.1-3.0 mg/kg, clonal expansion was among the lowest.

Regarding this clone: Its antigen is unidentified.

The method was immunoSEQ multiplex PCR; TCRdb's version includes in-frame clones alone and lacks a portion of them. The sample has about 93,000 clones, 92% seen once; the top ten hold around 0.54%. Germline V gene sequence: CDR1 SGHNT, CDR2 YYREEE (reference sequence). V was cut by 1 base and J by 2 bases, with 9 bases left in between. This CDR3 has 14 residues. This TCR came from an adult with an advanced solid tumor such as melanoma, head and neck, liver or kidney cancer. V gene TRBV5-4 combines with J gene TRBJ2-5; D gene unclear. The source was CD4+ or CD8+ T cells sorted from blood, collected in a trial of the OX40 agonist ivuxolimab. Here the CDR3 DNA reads TGTGCCAGCAGCTTGTCGACCTTACAAGAGACCCAGTACTTC. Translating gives CASSLSTLQETQYF.